A selection of T cell receptor beta chains follows, all from one sample in a study of blood T cell repertoires in COVID-19. Profiling relied on immunoSEQ multiplex PCR, and the TCRdb table lists in-frame clones only, not all of them. Here the sample spans approximately 140,000 clones, roughly 80% being singletons. What was sequenced was peripheral blood. Every receptor here comes from a human donor with acute or convalescent COVID-19. The donor label of this sample is uncertain. Each CDR3 is given with its conserved first and last residue. Not every row has a clone size; where given, it reads once, few, many or a size class.

V gene: TRBV6-5
CDR3 length: 16
clone size: .
J gene: TRBJ1-6
CDR3 protein: CASSYGQGGNNSPLHF

V gene: TRBV6-5
CDR3 length: 13
clone size: .
J gene: TRBJ1-2
CDR3 protein: CASIIQGYHGYTF

V gene: TRBV5-1
CDR3 length: 14
clone size: .
J gene: TRBJ1-5
CDR3 protein: CASSLVAGGSPQHF

V gene: TRBV18
CDR3 length: 15
clone size: .
J gene: TRBJ1-2
CDR3 protein: CASSPPSSGGYGYTF

V gene: TRBV11-2
CDR3 length: 14
clone size: once
J gene: TRBJ1-6
CDR3 protein: CASSLGGRDSPLHF

V gene: TRBV29-1
CDR3 length: 14
clone size: .
J gene: TRBJ2-3
CDR3 protein: CSVEGDRAGDTQYF

V gene: TRBV7-9
CDR3 length: 16
clone size: .
J gene: TRBJ2-3
CDR3 protein: CASSAKTSHEINTQYF

V gene: TRBV29-1
CDR3 length: 12
clone size: many
J gene: TRBJ2-5
CDR3 protein: CSVGEGTETQYF

V gene: TRBV20-1
CDR3 length: 14
clone size: once
J gene: TRBJ2-2
CDR3 protein: CSASDREGTGELFF

V gene: TRBV2
CDR3 length: 14
clone size: .
J gene: TRBJ1-2
CDR3 protein: CASRQGLGGGGYTF

V gene: TRBV4-1
CDR3 length: 14
clone size: .
J gene: TRBJ1-1
CDR3 protein: CASSPTALNTEAFF

V gene: TRBV4-2
CDR3 length: 15
clone size: .
J gene: TRBJ2-1
CDR3 protein: CASSPRFSDGNEQFF

V gene: TRBV5-6
CDR3 length: 17
clone size: .
J gene: TRBJ2-3
CDR3 protein: CASSPAITPFITDTQYF

V gene: TRBV25-1
CDR3 length: 13
clone size: once
J gene: TRBJ1-1
CDR3 protein: CASNPGFGTEAFF

V gene: TRBV4-1
CDR3 length: 15
clone size: .
J gene: TRBJ1-1
CDR3 protein: CASSQEPGLNTEAFF

V gene: TRBV2
CDR3 length: 13
clone size: .
J gene: TRBJ2-2
CDR3 protein: CASSLGLTGELFF

V gene: TRBV7-3
CDR3 length: 15
clone size: .
J gene: TRBJ2-2
CDR3 protein: CASSLTARQGGELFF

V gene: TRBV7-7
CDR3 length: 17
clone size: .
J gene: TRBJ2-2
CDR3 protein: CASSSSPDRANTGELFF

V gene: TRBV4-1
CDR3 length: 14
clone size: .
J gene: TRBJ2-3
CDR3 protein: CASSQDTGADTQYF

V gene: TRBV2
CDR3 length: 15
clone size: .
J gene: TRBJ2-2
CDR3 protein: CASSEALRDAGELFF

V gene: TRBV23-1
CDR3 length: 15
clone size: once
J gene: TRBJ1-1
CDR3 protein: CASSQGGVRNTEAFF

V gene: TRBV6-6
CDR3 length: 15
clone size: .
J gene: TRBJ2-3
CDR3 protein: CASIGPGQGQDTQYF

V gene: TRBV4-1
CDR3 length: 16
clone size: .
J gene: TRBJ1-4
CDR3 protein: CASSQGAGRTNEKLFF

V gene: TRBV10-2
CDR3 length: 15
clone size: .
J gene: TRBJ2-3
CDR3 protein: CASSRLAGSTDTQYF

V gene: TRBV7-9
CDR3 length: 14
clone size: .
J gene: TRBJ1-2
CDR3 protein: CASRRTGPQHGYTF

V gene: TRBV6-5
CDR3 length: 16
clone size: .
J gene: TRBJ2-1
CDR3 protein: CASSNFGGGVYNEQFF

V gene: TRBV9
CDR3 length: 15
clone size: .
J gene: TRBJ2-1
CDR3 protein: CASSAGSGFYNEQFF

V gene: TRBV6-4
CDR3 length: 13
clone size: .
J gene: TRBJ1-1
CDR3 protein: CASSERLYTEAFF

V gene: TRBV19
CDR3 length: 14
clone size: .
J gene: TRBJ1-6
CDR3 protein: CASSPGQGGSPLHF

V gene: TRBV2
CDR3 length: 15
clone size: .
J gene: TRBJ2-7
CDR3 protein: CASSDRTGQQGEQYF

V gene: TRBV13
CDR3 length: 15
clone size: .
J gene: TRBJ2-3
CDR3 protein: CASSSTGVSTDTQYF

V gene: TRBV5-5
CDR3 length: 15
clone size: .
J gene: TRBJ1-2
CDR3 protein: CASSPWGSSLAFYTF

V gene: TRBV19
CDR3 length: 15
clone size: many
J gene: TRBJ2-3
CDR3 protein: CASSTGLGHDHTQYF

V gene: TRBV9
CDR3 length: 11
clone size: .
J gene: TRBJ1-2
CDR3 protein: CASRSGYGYTF

V gene: TRBV3-1/TRBV3-2
CDR3 length: 15
clone size: many
J gene: TRBJ1-1
CDR3 protein: CASSHATGMDTEAFF

V gene: TRBV6-5
CDR3 length: 16
clone size: .
J gene: TRBJ1-1
CDR3 protein: CASSYSGQHMNTEAFF

V gene: TRBV27
CDR3 length: 14
clone size: .
J gene: TRBJ2-7
CDR3 protein: CASSLRGGLKEQYF

V gene: TRBV3-1/TRBV3-2
CDR3 length: 13
clone size: once
J gene: TRBJ2-1
CDR3 protein: CASSQMGGGEQFF

V gene: TRBV19
CDR3 length: 14
clone size: .
J gene: TRBJ1-2
CDR3 protein: CASSPRQGYYGYTF

V gene: TRBV14
CDR3 length: 15
clone size: .
J gene: TRBJ2-2
CDR3 protein: CASSQMGTKSGELFF

V gene: TRBV5-1
CDR3 length: 15
clone size: once
J gene: TRBJ1-6
CDR3 protein: CASSFASSYNSPLHF

V gene: TRBV19
CDR3 length: 13
clone size: .
J gene: TRBJ1-2
CDR3 protein: CASSIGDFYGYTF

V gene: TRBV19
CDR3 length: 14
clone size: .
J gene: TRBJ1-1
CDR3 protein: CASTNPGLNTEAFF

V gene: TRBV4-1
CDR3 length: 14
clone size: .
J gene: TRBJ2-5
CDR3 protein: CASSREGSQETQYF

V gene: TRBV7-6
CDR3 length: 16
clone size: .
J gene: TRBJ2-1
CDR3 protein: CASSLLGGGAYNEQFF

V gene: TRBV30
CDR3 length: 14
clone size: .
J gene: TRBJ2-1
CDR3 protein: CAWSEGTSLDEQFF